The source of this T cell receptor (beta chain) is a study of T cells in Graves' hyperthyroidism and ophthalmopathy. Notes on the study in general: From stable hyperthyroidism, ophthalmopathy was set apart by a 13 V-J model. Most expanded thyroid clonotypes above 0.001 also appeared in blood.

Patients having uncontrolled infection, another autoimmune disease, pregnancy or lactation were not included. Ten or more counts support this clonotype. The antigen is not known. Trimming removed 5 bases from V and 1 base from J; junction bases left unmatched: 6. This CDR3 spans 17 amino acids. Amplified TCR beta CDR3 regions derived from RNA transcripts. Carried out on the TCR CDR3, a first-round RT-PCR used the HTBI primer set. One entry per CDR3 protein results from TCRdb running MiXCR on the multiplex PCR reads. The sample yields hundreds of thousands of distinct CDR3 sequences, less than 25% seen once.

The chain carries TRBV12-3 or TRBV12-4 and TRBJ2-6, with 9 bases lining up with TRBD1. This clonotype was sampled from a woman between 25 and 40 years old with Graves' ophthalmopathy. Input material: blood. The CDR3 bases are TGTGCCAGCAGTACAGGGGGCATCTTTTCTGGGGCCAACGTCCTGACTTTC. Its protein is CASSTGGIFSGANVLTF.